The present T cell receptor (beta chain) was sequenced within a study of a mutant IDH1 vaccine in newly diagnosed glioma. The assay was immunoSEQ multiplex PCR, and TCRdb's table has in-frame clones only and misses some. The sample lists about 34,000 clones; more than 70% were seen once. Time point meaning: baseline, week 1 (first vaccination visit). Treatment defined: pre-vaccination baseline after standard-of-care therapy. This clonotype was obtained from a man between 50 and 59 years old with glioma. Some clones in this sample may be carry-over from other donors' samples. The input for sequencing was peripheral blood mononuclear cells (PBMCs), taken from a glioma patient treated with radiotherapy, temozolomide or both.

The chain's CDR3 is CASSLDRSTEAFF. CDR3 coding DNA: TGTGCCAGCAGCTTGGACAGGAGCACTGAAGCTTTCTTT. This rearrangement joins TRBV7-8 to TRBJ1-1, with TRBD1 matching 7 bases. V was clipped by 3 bases and J by 4 bases; unmatched bases: 2. This CDR3 region has 13 residues. Germline V gives CDR1 SGHVS, CDR2 FQNEAQ.